This T cell receptor beta chain comes out of a study of T cells expressing NK-cell markers. Whole-study findings and limits: HCMV specificity of the expanded NKG2C+ T cell clones was not established. Once again these clonotypes came out on top in the CD3+CD56-NKG2C+ fraction of a few donors. NKG2C+ dominant clonotypes from several donors made up about 1.0-7.5% of CD8+ T cells.

It was by 5'RACE template switching with UMIs that TCR beta cDNA was made. With the 5' RACE reads reprocessed, TCRdb shows one record per CDR3 protein and no DNA. The ten top clones account for 5.2%, within a sample of some 340,000 distinct CDR3 sequences. For this clonotype: The antigen is not known.

Per germline, CDR1 LGHNT and CDR2 FRNRAP. The length of the CDR3 is 13 residues. The TCR sequence derives from a man aged 18-69 years in good health. The sequenced sample was blood T cells: a sorted CD56 or NKG2C T cell subset, CD4+ or CD8+ T cells, or bulk PBMC T cells (not recorded which). This chain connects TRBV12-5 to TRBJ1-5. CDR3 loop: CASGGGPTEPQHF.